The entry below gives a single TCR beta chain sequence along with its context. What it recognizes is unknown. The length of the CDR3 is 14 residues. With 3 bases clipped from V and 7 bases from J, the junction kept 9 bases outside the gene matches. Germline-derived CDR1 and CDR2 are MGHDK and SYGVNS. This sample is drawn from a study of T cell responses to AZD1222 COVID-19 vaccine. Overall study context: Second-dose intervals near 4 or 12 weeks were combined. General study findings and limits: The study reported that nearly half of spike-specific TCRs target unmutated variant regions. Mapped onto spike, vaccine-associated CD4 TCRs spanned it and were dominant at 160-218 and 743-854.

Sequenced by immunoSEQ multiplex PCR; TCRdb stores in-frame clones only, minus some. The top ten hold roughly 0.51% of the sample, which has around 260,000 clones, just over 90% seen once. This receptor was obtained from an adult in good health. Source: peripheral blood, taken on day 0 of AZD1222 vaccination. The V call is TRBV25-1, the J call TRBJ2-7; TRBD1 matches at 7 bases. The CDR3 protein is CASSEHRGADEQYF. CDR3 nucleotides: TGTGCCAGCAGTGAGCACAGGGGCGCGGATGAGCAGTACTTC.